This TCR beta chain originates from a study of shared clonotypes between healthy human individuals. Sequencing was performed with immunoSEQ multiplex PCR; in TCRdb, only in-frame clones are kept and a portion is missing. The data contain 1.6 million or so clones, around 97% of them singletons. V was cut by 5 bases and J by 0 bases, with 13 bases left in between. CDR1 is LNHDA and CDR2 is SQIVND in the germline V gene (reference sequence). This CDR3 is built from 16 residues. The sample comprised naive CD4+ T cells sorted from blood. Subset specified: CD45RA+ positively selected. The chain couples TRBV19 to TRBJ1-4, with D hard to call. The source is a man aged 25 to 40 in good health. CDR3 bases: TGTGCCAGTAGTCCGGACCACTCCACAACTAATGAAAAACTGTTTTTT. Its protein product is CASSPDHSTTNEKLFF.